The 32 T cell receptor beta chains reported below all come from one sample, sequenced in a study of human versus mouse CDR3 diversity and MHC coevolution. Generated by immunoSEQ multiplex PCR, the TCRdb table keeps only in-frame clones and is missing some. Of about 81,000 clones listed, 93% are singletons. What was sequenced was naive CD4+ T cells from blood. Indicated subset: CD45RO-negative CD62L-positive naive CD4 T cells. All receptors derive from a person aged 25 to 75 in good health.

The chain couples TRBV5-4 to TRBJ2-3, with TRBD2 matching over 9 bases. V was pared by 2 bases and J by 0 bases, with 16 bases of the junction left unmatched. The CDR3 is 20 amino acids. Germline values: CDR1 SGHNT, CDR2 YYREEE (reference sequence). CDR3: CASSLPGLSGGPSSTDTQYF. The CDR3 nucleotides read TGTGCCAGCAGCTTACCTGGTCTCAGCGGGGGGCCCTCTAGCACAGATACGCAGTATTTT.

V usage is TRBV30 and J usage is TRBJ1-2, with unresolved D. The CDR3 runs to 12 residues. V lost 1 base and J 3 bases, leaving 6 bases between the germline ends. CDR1 is GTSNPN, CDR2 SVGIG, per germline (reference sequence). CDR3 DNA sequence: TGTGCCTGGAGTGGAGGTGACTATGGCTACACCTTC. The encoded protein is CAWSGGDYGYTF.

The CDR3 DNA reads TGCGCCAGCAGCGATAACAGGGGCGCCGGGGAGCTGTTTTTT. Protein product: CASSDNRGAGELFF. The chain employs TRBV5-1 and TRBJ2-2, with TRBD1 matching 7 bases. This CDR3 region has 14 residues. The junction had 6 bases not matched to a gene; V was cut back by 4 bases and J by 6 bases. Per germline, CDR1 SGHRS and CDR2 YFSETQ.

This rearrangement joins TRBV28 to TRBJ2-7, with 7 bases matching TRBD1. The CDR3 runs 14 residues. The junction had 9 bases not matched to a gene; V was cut back by 5 bases and J by 5 bases. From germline, CDR1 is MDHEN and CDR2 SYDVKM. CDR3 DNA: TGTGCCAGCAGTATCGGGACAGAGCTCCACGAGCAGTACTTC. Its protein product is CASSIGTELHEQYF.

The genes are TRBV27 and TRBJ2-7, with D hard to call. The CDR3 sequence is 14 residues long. Germline CDR1 reads MNHEY; CDR2 reads SMNVEV (reference sequence). Between the trimmed V and J ends, which lost 2 bases and 3 bases, there was a span of 11 bases. The CDR3 here is CASSLRPMSYEQYF. The CDR3 DNA reads as TGTGCCAGCAGTTTACGCCCCATGAGCTACGAGCAGTACTTC.

The chain has TRBV30 and TRBJ1-1; D uncertain. This CDR3 is 12 amino acids long. The V end was cut by 6 bases, the J end by 0 bases, with 8 bases between. Germline CDR1 reads GTSNPN; CDR2 reads SVGIG (reference sequence). CDR3 protein: CACRDMNTEAFF. CDR3 in DNA: TGTGCCTGCCGCGACATGAACACTGAAGCTTTCTTT. Drawing the rest from reference TRBV30 and TRBJ1-1, the complete variable domain is SQTIHQWPATLVQPVGSPLSLECTVEGTSNPNLYWYRQAAGRGLQLLFYSVGIGQISSEVPQNLSASRPQDRQFILSSKKLLLSDSGFYLCACRDMNTEAFFGQGTRLTVV.

The gene calls are TRBV5-4 and TRBJ2-5; the D gene is possibly TRBD1 (5 bases). CDR3 length: 12 residues. Trimming shortened V by 7 bases and J by 2 bases, and 9 bases separated the two germline ends. Germline V gene data show CDR1 as SGHNT and CDR2 as YYREEE (reference sequence). CDR3 sequence: CASGQPQETQYF. Here the CDR3 DNA reads TGTGCCAGCGGACAACCTCAAGAGACCCAGTACTTC. Using reference TRBV5-4 and TRBJ2-5 for the parts outside the CDR3, the full variable domain is ETGVTQSPTHLIKTRGQQVTLRCSSQSGHNTVSWYQQALGQGPQFIFQYYREEENGRGNFPPRFSGLQFPNYSSELNVNALELDDSALYLCASGQPQETQYFGPGTRLLVL.

The rearrangement links TRBV30 to TRBJ1-1, with 9 nucleotides matching TRBD1. From germline, CDR1 is GTSNPN and CDR2 SVGIG (reference sequence). CDR3 size: 14 residues. V lost 0 bases and J lost 5; bases outside the gene matches: 4. CDR3 in amino acids: CAWSVQGAVTEAFF. CDR3 DNA: TGTGCCTGGAGTGTACAGGGGGCGGTTACTGAAGCTTTCTTT.

The chain uses TRBV9 and TRBJ2-1, with D unclear. In germline, CDR1 is SGDLS, CDR2 YYNGEE. The V end lost 2 bases, the J end lost 2 bases, and 5 bases lay between the germline ends. The CDR3 totals 13 residues. CDR3 nucleotide sequence: TGTGCCAGCAGCGTCCAAACCTACAATGAGCAGTTCTTC. Protein: CASSVQTYNEQFF.

The chain couples TRBV9 to TRBJ1-4, with unresolved D. CDR1 is SGDLS, CDR2 YYNGEE, per germline. The germline V and J ends were trimmed by 1 base and 0 bases, with 10 bases remaining between them. The CDR3 spans 16 residues. DNA for the CDR3: TGTGCCAGCAGCGTATCGCCACAAGCAACTAATGAAAAACTGTTTTTT. This gives the protein CASSVSPQATNEKLFF.

The chain carries TRBV28 and TRBJ2-1; 8 bases agree with TRBD1. Looked up from germline, CDR1 is MDHEN and CDR2 is SYDVKM. The CDR3 consists of 15 residues. The ends lost 5 bases at V and 5 bases at J; junction bases unmatched: 8. CDR3 in amino acids: CASSPGQGGHNEQFF. The CDR3 coding sequence is TGTGCCAGCAGTCCAGGACAGGGAGGACACAATGAGCAGTTCTTC.

The chain recombines TRBV19 with TRBJ2-3, with TRBD1 as a possible D gene (5 bases). The CDR3 contains 15 residues. Germline V gene lookup returns CDR1 LNHDA and CDR2 SQIVND (reference sequence). Trimming removed 3 bases at V and 0 bases at J, with 10 bases between. The CDR3 is CASSMGRVSTDTQYF. CDR3 nucleotide sequence: TGTGCCAGTAGTATGGGCAGGGTCAGCACAGATACGCAGTATTTT.

To note about this clone: Sequence at one end of the junction differs from germline and may be a read error. The rearrangement links TRBV7-7 to TRBJ2-3, with D perhaps matching TRBD2 (6 bases). The CDR3 length is 13 residues. Germline values: CDR1 SSHAT, CDR2 FNYEAQ (reference sequence). CDR3 loop: CASSPDYYDTQYF. The CDR3 bases are TGTGCTAGCAGCCCGGACTATTATGATACGCAGTATTTT.

Regarding this clone: It is likely a read error, because the conserved phenylalanine at the end of the CDR3 is missing. The DNA is left out, because the CDR3 cannot be placed on it with certainty; the CDR3 is given as TCRdb lists it. The J gene is TRBJ1-1, the V gene TRBV10-1; TRBD1 is taken as the D call from the table, unchecked against the DNA. Counting both end residues, the CDR3 totals 9 amino acids. In germline, CDR1 is WNHNN, CDR2 SYGVQD (reference sequence). CDR3 in amino acids: CASRSRWPL.

Remarks on this clone: A read error may account for a junction end that differs from germline. The chain joins TRBV7-7 to TRBJ2-3; 7 bases align to TRBD1. Germline CDR1 and CDR2: SSHAT and FNYEAQ (reference sequence). This CDR3 is 15 amino acids long. CDR3 in DNA: TGTGCTAGCAGCGTGACAGGGATTGGCACAGATACGCAGTATTTT. Its translation: CASSVTGIGTDTQYF.

This sequence joins TRBV28 and TRBJ2-1, with a tentative D call TRBD1 (5 bases). The V end lost 7 bases, the J end lost 8 bases, and 12 bases lay between the germline ends. The CDR3 is 12 residues long. Looked up from germline, CDR1 is MDHEN and CDR2 is SYDVKM. The CDR3 region is CASIQGYDEQFF. CDR3 DNA sequence: TGTGCCAGCATCCAGGGATACGATGAGCAGTTCTTC.

The chain employs TRBV7-2 and TRBJ1-5; the D gene is possibly TRBD1 (5 bases). CDR3 length: 14 residues. Germline V gene data show CDR1 as SGHTA and CDR2 as FQGNSA. The germline V and J ends were trimmed by 3 bases and 1 base, with 7 bases remaining between them. The CDR3 DNA reads TGTGCCAGCAGCTTCCAGGGAAGCAATCAGCCCCAGCATTTT. This sequence encodes CASSFQGSNQPQHF.

CDR3 nucleotides: TGTGCCAGCAGTGCATTTTATGAGCAGTTCTTC. Translation: CASSAFYEQFF. The V and J genes are TRBV25-1 and TRBJ2-1, with no clear D. The germline V gene encodes CDR1 MGHDK and CDR2 SYGVNS. Trimming shortened V by 4 bases and J by 8 bases, and 6 bases separated the two germline ends. CDR3 size: 11 residues.

The CDR3 DNA is TGTGCCAGCAGTGAGGGACAGGGTATCGGTAATGAAAAACTGTTTTTT. Its translation is CASSEGQGIGNEKLFF. This chain uses TRBV6-1 with TRBJ1-4; 9 bases fit TRBD1. Germline values: CDR1 MNHNS, CDR2 SASEGT. CDR3 length: 16 residues. Trimming at V came to 3 bases and at J to 4 bases, leaving 6 bases not matched to a gene.

In DNA form, the CDR3 reads TGTGCCAGCAGTTACGGTGGGCAGACTAGCAATCAGCCCCAGCATTTT. Translation: CASSYGGQTSNQPQHF. This chain connects TRBV6-5 to TRBJ1-5; no clear D. Germline V lookup: CDR1 MNHEY, CDR2 SVGAGI. V shed 2 bases and J shed 0 bases, with 11 bases lying between them. CDR3 size: 16 residues.

Here the CDR3 DNA reads TGTGCCAGCTCGCTAGCCGGGACAGGGGGGGATCAGCCCCAGCATTTT. Translation gives CASSLAGTGGDQPQHF. V usage is TRBV18 and J usage is TRBJ1-5, with TRBD1 matching 11 bases. Unmatched junction bases numbered 9, after V lost 6 bases and J lost 5 bases. The germline V gene has CDR1 KGHSH and CDR2 LQKENI. This CDR3 spans 16 amino acids.

The chain uses TRBV7-2 and TRBJ2-3; 13 bases map to TRBD2. Looked up from germline, CDR1 is SGHTA and CDR2 is FQGNSA. The length of the CDR3 is 17 residues. V was clipped by 5 bases and J by 1 base; unmatched bases: 6. The DNA of the CDR3 is TGTGCCAGCAGCCTCACTAGCGGGGGGGCCGGCACAGATACGCAGTATTTT. Its translation: CASSLTSGGAGTDTQYF.

The chain couples TRBV28 to TRBJ1-3; 7 nucleotides align to TRBD1. The CDR3 is 13 amino acids. Germline assignment: CDR1 MDHEN and CDR2 SYDVKM. J lost 4 bases, V lost 4 bases, and 1 base had no gene match. CDR3 protein: CASSSGQGNTIYF. CDR3 coding DNA: TGTGCCAGCAGTTCGGGACAGGGAAACACCATATATTTT.

The chain's CDR3 is CASSQGGGGGQPQHF. Written as DNA, the CDR3 is TGCGCCAGCAGCCAAGGTGGGGGCGGCGGTCAGCCCCAGCATTTT. This rearrangement joins TRBV4-1 to TRBJ1-5, with D possibly being TRBD1 (6 bases). Trimming took off 1 base at V and 6 bases at J, with 13 bases between the two ends. CDR1 is MGHRA and CDR2 is YSYEKL in the germline V gene. This CDR3 spans 15 amino acids.

This clone appeared a few times. V usage is TRBV5-4 and J usage is TRBJ1-3; D may be TRBD1 (5 bases). The germline gives CDR1 SGHNT, CDR2 YYREEE (reference sequence). This CDR3 spans 14 amino acids. Between the trimmed V and J ends, which lost 0 bases and 7 bases, there was a span of 11 bases. CDR3 nucleotide sequence: TGTGCCAGCAGCTTGGATCAGGGTGGTAACACCATATATTTT. It translates to CASSLDQGGNTIYF. The full variable domain, in which reference TRBV5-4 and TRBJ1-3 provide the parts outside the CDR3, is ETGVTQSPTHLIKTRGQQVTLRCSSQSGHNTVSWYQQALGQGPQFIFQYYREEENGRGNFPPRFSGLQFPNYSSELNVNALELDDSALYLCASSLDQGGNTIYFGEGSWLTVV.

The J gene is TRBJ1-1, the V gene TRBV29-1; D is possibly TRBD1 (5 bases). Trimming stripped 3 bases from V and 0 bases from J, with 11 bases between. This CDR3 has 14 residues. The germline gives CDR1 SQVTM, CDR2 ANQGSEA. The CDR3 DNA follows: TGCAGCGTTGAGACCGGGACTATGAACACTGAAGCTTTCTTT. Encoded protein: CSVETGTMNTEAFF.

V is TRBV11-3 and J is TRBJ2-7; D gene unclear. Looked up from germline, CDR1 is SGHNT and CDR2 is YENEEA. This CDR3 contains 15 residues. V lost 2 bases, J lost 0 bases, and 11 bases lay in between. The CDR3 here is CASSLQVGSSYEQYF. The CDR3 bases are TGTGCCAGCAGCTTACAGGTTGGAAGCTCCTACGAGCAGTACTTC.

The J gene is TRBJ2-7, the V gene TRBV28; no reliable D call. V was shortened by 6 bases and J by 6 bases, with 15 bases between the two germline ends. Germline values: CDR1 MDHEN, CDR2 SYDVKM. The CDR3 has 13 residues. CDR3 DNA sequence: TGTGCCAGCAGATCGCCTCTTGGCGGCGAGCAGTACTTC. As protein: CASRSPLGGEQYF.

The DNA of the CDR3 is TGTGCCAGCAGTCGATCCGGAGGGACAGGGAATCAGCCCCAGCATTTT. Translated, it gives CASSRSGGTGNQPQHF. The chain joins TRBV27 to TRBJ1-5; the match to TRBD1 covers 9 bases. The CDR3 runs 16 residues. Germline V gene data show CDR1 as MNHEY and CDR2 as SMNVEV (reference sequence). Unmatched junction bases numbered 9, after V lost 5 bases and J lost 4 bases.

The chain couples TRBV5-4 to TRBJ2-1; 8 bases fit TRBD2. Germline V gives CDR1 SGHNT, CDR2 YYREEE (reference sequence). The CDR3 has 16 residues. V lost 6 bases, J lost 2 bases, and 10 bases stayed unmatched. The CDR3: CASTRGAGETYNEQFF. CDR3 DNA sequence: TGTGCCAGCACTAGGGGAGCGGGAGAGACCTACAATGAGCAGTTCTTC.

This chain uses TRBV6-4 with TRBJ1-2; 11 bases match TRBD1. CDR1 and CDR2 (germline): MRHNA, SNTAGT. Unmatched junction bases numbered 10, after V lost 6 bases and J lost 4 bases. The length of the CDR3 is 16 residues. CDR3 in amino acids: CASRESPGQGVYGYTF. The CDR3 DNA follows: TGTGCCAGCAGGGAATCACCGGGACAGGGGGTCTATGGCTACACCTTC.

The V call is TRBV19, the J call TRBJ2-2; TRBD2 is a possible D gene (5 bases). The CDR3 extends over 16 amino acids. Trimming removed 5 bases at V and 0 bases at J, with 13 bases between. Germline V gene sequence: CDR1 LNHDA, CDR2 SQIVND (reference sequence). CDR3 sequence: CASSSDWTANTGELFF. Here the CDR3 DNA reads TGTGCCAGTAGTTCCGACTGGACTGCGAACACCGGGGAGCTGTTTTTT. Full variable domain (rest looked up from reference TRBV19 and TRBJ2-2): DGGITQSPKYLFRKEGQNVTLSCEQNLNHDAMYWYRQDPGQGLRLIYYSQIVNDFQKGDIAEGYSVSREKKESFPLTVTSAQKNPTAFYLCASSSDWTANTGELFFGEGSRLTVL.